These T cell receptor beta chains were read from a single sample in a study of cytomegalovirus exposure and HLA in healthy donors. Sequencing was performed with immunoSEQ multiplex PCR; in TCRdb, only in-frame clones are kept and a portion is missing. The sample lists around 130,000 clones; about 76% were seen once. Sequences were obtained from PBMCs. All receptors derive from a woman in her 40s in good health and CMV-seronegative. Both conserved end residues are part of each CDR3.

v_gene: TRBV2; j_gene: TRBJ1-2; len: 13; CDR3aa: CASRGDRREGYTF
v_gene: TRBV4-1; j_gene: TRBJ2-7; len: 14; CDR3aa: CASSQADRTYEQYF
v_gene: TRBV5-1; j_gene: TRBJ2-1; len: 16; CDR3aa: CASSSEGGTGLNEQFF
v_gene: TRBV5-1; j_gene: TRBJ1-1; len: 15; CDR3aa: CASSFTGGLDTEAFF
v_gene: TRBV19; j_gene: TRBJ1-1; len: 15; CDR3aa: CASSAADRSNTEAFF
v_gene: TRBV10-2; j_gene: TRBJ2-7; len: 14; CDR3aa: CASTPGPGGYEQYF
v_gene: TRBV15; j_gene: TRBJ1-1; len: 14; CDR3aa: CATSREQGGTEAFF
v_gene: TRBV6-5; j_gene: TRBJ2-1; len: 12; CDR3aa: CASSAQGSEQFF
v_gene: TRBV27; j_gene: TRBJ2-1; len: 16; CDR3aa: CASSSWTSGKINEQFF
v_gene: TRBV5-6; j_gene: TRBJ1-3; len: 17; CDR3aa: CASSLGTGRSSGNTIYF
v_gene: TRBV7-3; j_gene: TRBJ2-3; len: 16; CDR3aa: CASSSGTSSSTDTQYF
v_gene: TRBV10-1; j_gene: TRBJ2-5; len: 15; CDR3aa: CASSESGLARETQYF
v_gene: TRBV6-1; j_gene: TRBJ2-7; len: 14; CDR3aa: CASSLGDRAHEQYF
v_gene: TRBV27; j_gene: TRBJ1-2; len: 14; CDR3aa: CASSLGTGNYGYTF
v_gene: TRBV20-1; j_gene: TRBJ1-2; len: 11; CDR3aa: CSARHGYGYTF
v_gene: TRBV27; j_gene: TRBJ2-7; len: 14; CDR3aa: CASRGSGRAHEQYF
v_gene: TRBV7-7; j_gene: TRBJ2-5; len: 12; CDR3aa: CASSPNGETQYF
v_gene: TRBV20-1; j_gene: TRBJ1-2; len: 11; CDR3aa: CSAGTGGGYTF
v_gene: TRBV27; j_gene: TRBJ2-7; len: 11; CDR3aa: CASGASYEQYF
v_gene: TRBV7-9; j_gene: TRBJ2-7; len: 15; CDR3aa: CASSLRTSEDYEQYF
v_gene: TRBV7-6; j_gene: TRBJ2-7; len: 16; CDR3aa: CASSLSQGVNLYEQYF
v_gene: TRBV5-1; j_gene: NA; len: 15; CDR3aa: CASRTGTSKFHEQYF
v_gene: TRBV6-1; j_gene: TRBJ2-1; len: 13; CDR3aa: CASSPDSYNEQFF
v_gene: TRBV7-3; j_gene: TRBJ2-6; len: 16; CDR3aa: CASSILDRSGANVLTF
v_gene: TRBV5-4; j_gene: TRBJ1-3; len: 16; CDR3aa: CASSPGGAASGNTIYF
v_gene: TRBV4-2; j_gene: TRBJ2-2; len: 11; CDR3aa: CASSPSRELFF
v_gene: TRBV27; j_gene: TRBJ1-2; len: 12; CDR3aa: CASSFQGGGYTF
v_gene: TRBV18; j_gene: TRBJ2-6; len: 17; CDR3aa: CASSPKGHYSGANVLTF
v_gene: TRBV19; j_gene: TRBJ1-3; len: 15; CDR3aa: CASSTGTGEGNTIYF
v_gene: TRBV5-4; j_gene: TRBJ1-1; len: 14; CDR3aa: CASSLGVLDTEAFF
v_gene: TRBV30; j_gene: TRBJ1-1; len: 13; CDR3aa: CAWTGQKNTEAFF
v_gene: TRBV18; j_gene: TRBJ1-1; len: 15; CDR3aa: CASSPPTGTGTEAFF
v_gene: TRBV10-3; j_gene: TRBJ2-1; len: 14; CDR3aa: CAISEPGVNNEQFF
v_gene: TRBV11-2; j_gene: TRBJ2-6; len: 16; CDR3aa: CASSLAGVSGANVLTF
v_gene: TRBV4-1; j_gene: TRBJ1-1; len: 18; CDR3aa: CASSQEGQGVSRNTEAFF
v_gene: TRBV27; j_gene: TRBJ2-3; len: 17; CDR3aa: CASNPKGARYSTDTQYF
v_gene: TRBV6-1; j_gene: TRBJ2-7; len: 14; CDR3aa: CASHPGTNTYEQYF
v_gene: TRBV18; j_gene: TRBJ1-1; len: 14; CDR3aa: CASSPTGVGTEAFF